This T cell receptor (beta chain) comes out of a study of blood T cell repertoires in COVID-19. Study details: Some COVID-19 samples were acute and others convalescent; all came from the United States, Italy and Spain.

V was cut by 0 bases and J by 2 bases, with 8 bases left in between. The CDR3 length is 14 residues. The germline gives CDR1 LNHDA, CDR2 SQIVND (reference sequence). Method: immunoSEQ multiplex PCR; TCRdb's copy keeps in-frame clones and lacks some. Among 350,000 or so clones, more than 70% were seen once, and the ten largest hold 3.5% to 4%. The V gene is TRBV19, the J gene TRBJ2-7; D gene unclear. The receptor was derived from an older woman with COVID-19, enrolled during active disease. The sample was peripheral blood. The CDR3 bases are TGTGCCAGTAGTATAGAGAGAGGCGCCTACGAGCAGTACTTC. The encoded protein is CASSIERGAYEQYF.